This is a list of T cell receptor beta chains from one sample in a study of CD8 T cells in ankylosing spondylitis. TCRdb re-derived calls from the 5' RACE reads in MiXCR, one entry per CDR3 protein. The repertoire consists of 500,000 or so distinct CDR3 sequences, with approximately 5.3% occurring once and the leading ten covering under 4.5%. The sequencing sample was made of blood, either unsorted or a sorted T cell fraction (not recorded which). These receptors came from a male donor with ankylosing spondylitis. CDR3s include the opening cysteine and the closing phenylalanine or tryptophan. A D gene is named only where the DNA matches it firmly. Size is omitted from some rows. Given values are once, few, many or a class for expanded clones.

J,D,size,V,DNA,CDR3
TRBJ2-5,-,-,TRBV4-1,TGCGCCAGCAGCCAAGAATACAGTCCAGAGACCCTGTACTTC,CASSQEYSPETLYF
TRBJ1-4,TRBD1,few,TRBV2,TGTGCCAGCAGGGCCGGGACAGGGAGTGAAAAACTGTTTTTT,CASRAGTGSEKLFF
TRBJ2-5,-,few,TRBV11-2,TGTGCCAGCAGCCCCTCTGGGGGCCGGCGGACCCAGTACTTC,CASSPSGGRRTQYF
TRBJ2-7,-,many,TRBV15,TGTGCCACCAGCAGAGAAAGAAAGTACGAGCAGTACTTC,CATSRERKYEQYF
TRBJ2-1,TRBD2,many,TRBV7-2,TGTGCCAGCAGCTCGACGACTAGCGGGAGCAATGAGCAGTTCTTC,CASSSTTSGSNEQFF
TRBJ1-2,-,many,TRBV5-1,TGCGCCAGCAGCGGAAACGGGGGTATGGATGGCTACACCTTC,CASSGNGGMDGYTF
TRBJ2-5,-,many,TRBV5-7,TGTGCCAGCAGCTCCCCCTTCCTGCACCCTGCGGGGGAGACCCAGTACTTC,CASSSPFLHPAGETQYF
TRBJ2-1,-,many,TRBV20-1,TGCAGTGCTAGATTACTGAGGGGGAAAGTAGGCAATGAGCAGTTCTTC,CSARLLRGKVGNEQFF
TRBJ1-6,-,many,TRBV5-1,TGCGCCAGCAGCTTATGGACCCCTTCGGGACAAGGGTCGGTCTCACCCCTCCACTTT,CASSLWTPSGQGSVSPLHF
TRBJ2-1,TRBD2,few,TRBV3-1,TGTGCCAGCAGCCAAGATACGGGACTAACGTACAATGAGCAGTTCTTC,CASSQDTGLTYNEQFF
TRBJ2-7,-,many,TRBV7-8,TGTGCCAGCAGCTCCTCCAGGTTCGAGCAGTACTTC,CASSSSRFEQYF